The table lists the clone carrying this T cell receptor beta chain with a few counts. Sorting of CD4+ naive, central memory, regulatory and stem cell-like memory cells was performed via CD45RO/CCR7/CD25/CD127/CD95/CD27. The entirety of the isolated RNA underwent reverse transcription, so expressed TCRB transcripts were sequenced. Data came from immunoSEQ multiplex PCR; TCRdb stores just in-frame clones and leaves some out. In the table there are roughly 180,000 clones, around 13% of which are singletons. This sample stems from a study of beta chain features in type 1 diabetes. The sample was central memory CD4+ T cells from blood. The TCR sequence derives from a woman aged 18-35 years in good health.

DNA for the CDR3: TGTGCCAGCAGCTTGGGACTACAAGAATACAATGAGCAGTTCTTC. It translates to CASSLGLQEYNEQFF. The chain combines TRBV5-4 with TRBJ2-1; possibly TRBD2 for D (5 bases). Germline lookup yields CDR1 SGHNT and CDR2 YYREEE (reference sequence). The ends were cut back, 0 bases at V and 4 bases at J, with 11 bases in the middle. This CDR3 contains 15 residues.